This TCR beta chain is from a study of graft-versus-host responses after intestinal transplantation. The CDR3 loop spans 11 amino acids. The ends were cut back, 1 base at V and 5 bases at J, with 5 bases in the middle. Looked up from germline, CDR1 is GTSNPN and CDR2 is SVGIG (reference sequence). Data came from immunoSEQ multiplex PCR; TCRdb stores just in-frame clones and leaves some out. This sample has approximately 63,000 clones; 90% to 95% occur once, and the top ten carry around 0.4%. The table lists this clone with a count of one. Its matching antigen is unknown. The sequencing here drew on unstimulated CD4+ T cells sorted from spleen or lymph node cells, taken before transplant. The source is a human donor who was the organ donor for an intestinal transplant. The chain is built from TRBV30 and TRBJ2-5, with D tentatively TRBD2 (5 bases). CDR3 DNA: TGTGCCTGGAGTGGAGGGGAGACCCAGTACTTC. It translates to CAWSGGETQYF.